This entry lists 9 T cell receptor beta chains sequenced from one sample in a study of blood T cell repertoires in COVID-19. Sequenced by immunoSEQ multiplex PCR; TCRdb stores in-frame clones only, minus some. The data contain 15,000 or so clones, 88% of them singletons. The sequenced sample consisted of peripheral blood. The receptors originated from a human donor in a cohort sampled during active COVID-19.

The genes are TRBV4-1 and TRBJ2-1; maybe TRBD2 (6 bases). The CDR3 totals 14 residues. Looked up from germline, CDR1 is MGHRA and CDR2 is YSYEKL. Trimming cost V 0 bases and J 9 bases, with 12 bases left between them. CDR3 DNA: TGCGCCAGCAGCCAAGACGCGGGAACGAGTGAGCAGTTCTTC. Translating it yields CASSQDAGTSEQFF.

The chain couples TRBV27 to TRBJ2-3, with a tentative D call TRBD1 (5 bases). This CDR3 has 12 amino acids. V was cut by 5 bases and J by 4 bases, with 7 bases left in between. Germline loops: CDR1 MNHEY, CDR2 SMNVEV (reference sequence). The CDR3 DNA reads TGTGCCAGCAGTAGGGGCTCAGATACGCAGTATTTT. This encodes CASSRGSDTQYF.

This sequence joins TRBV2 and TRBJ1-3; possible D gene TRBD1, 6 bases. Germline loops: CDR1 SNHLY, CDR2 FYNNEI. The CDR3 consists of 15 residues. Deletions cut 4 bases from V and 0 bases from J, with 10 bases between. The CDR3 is CASSVGQLSGNTIYF. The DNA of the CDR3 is TGTGCCAGCAGTGTAGGACAGCTCTCTGGAAACACCATATATTTT.

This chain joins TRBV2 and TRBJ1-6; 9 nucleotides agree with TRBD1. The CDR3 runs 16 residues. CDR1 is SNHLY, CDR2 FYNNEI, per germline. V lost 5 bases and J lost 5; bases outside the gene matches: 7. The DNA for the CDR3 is TGTGCCAGCAGTCCGGACAGGGGCCGGAATAATTCACCCCTCCACTTT. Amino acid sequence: CASSPDRGRNNSPLHF.

CDR3 residues: CATAGGSTDTQYF. The CDR3 region has the DNA TGTGCCACCGCAGGGGGAAGCACAGATACGCAGTATTTT. J is TRBJ2-3 and V is TRBV6-5; TRBD1 agrees at 7 bases. J was trimmed by 0 bases and V by 10 bases; bases with no gene match: 4. CDR1 MNHEY and CDR2 SVGAGI come from the germline V gene. The CDR3 loop spans 13 amino acids.

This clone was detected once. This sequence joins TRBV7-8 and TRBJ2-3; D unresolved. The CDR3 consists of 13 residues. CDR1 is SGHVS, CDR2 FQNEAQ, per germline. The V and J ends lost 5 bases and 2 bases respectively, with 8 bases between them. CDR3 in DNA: TGTGCCAGCAGCCGACAAAACACAGATACGCAGTATTTT. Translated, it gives CASSRQNTDTQYF.

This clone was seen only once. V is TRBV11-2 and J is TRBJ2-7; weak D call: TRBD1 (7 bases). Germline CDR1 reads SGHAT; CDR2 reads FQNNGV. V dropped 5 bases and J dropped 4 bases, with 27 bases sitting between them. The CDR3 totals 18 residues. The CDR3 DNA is TGTGCCAGCAGCCCAATAAGGAGGGGCAGGGGGGAAGTATACGAGCAGTACTTC. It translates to CASSPIRRGRGEVYEQYF.

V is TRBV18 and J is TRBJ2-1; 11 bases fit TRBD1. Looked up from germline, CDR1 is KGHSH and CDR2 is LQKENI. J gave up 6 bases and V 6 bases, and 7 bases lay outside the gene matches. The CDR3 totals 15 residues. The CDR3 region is CASSRDRGSVNEQFF. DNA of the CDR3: TGTGCCAGCTCCCGGGACAGGGGGAGTGTCAATGAGCAGTTCTTC.

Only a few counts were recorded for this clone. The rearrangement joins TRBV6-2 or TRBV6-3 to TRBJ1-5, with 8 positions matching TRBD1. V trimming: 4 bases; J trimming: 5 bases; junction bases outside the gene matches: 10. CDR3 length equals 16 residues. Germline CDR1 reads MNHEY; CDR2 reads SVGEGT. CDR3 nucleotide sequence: TGTGCCAGCAGTTCTCAACAGGGGGGATTTGATCAGCCCCAGCATTTT. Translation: CASSSQQGGFDQPQHF.